A selection of T cell receptor beta chains follows, all from one sample in a study of blood T cell repertoires in COVID-19. Assay used: immunoSEQ multiplex PCR; TCRdb lists only in-frame clones, some missing. The sample holds 400,000 to 450,000 clones; approximately 90% are singletons and the top ten take 1.5% to 1.9%. Source material: peripheral blood. All receptors derive from a woman aged 40-49 years with COVID-19, enrolled during active disease. Both conserved end residues are part of each CDR3. A D gene is named only where the DNA matches it firmly. Clone size appears in some rows only: once, few, many, or a class for an expanded clone.

>-|TRBJ1-1|-|TRBV10-3
TGTGCCATGACCTGGGGGGGGAACACTGAAGCTTTCTTT
CAMTWGGNTEAFF
>TRBD1|TRBJ2-3|-|TRBV6-1
TGTGCCAGCAGTGGGATGACAGGGTCTAGCACAGATACGCAGTATTTT
CASSGMTGSSTDTQYF
>-|TRBJ2-1|-|TRBV5-6
TGTGCCAGCAGCTTGGAACCCAGGATCGACAATGAGCAGTTCTTC
CASSLEPRIDNEQFF
>-|TRBJ1-1|-|TRBV5-1
TGCGCCAGCAGCCTCGGGAGGGCGGCTGAAGCTTTCTTT
CASSLGRAAEAFF
>-|TRBJ1-1|once|TRBV27
TGTGCCAGCAGTCCCATCACCCACAGAACTGAAGCTTTCTTT
CASSPITHRTEAFF
>-|TRBJ1-4|-|TRBV6-6
TGTGCCAGCAGTTACCCGGGGGGGGCTAATGAAAAACTGTTTTTT
CASSYPGGANEKLFF
>-|TRBJ2-1|-|TRBV7-2
TGTGCCAGCAGCCCTTATCATGAGCAGTTCTTC
CASSPYHEQFF
>-|TRBJ1-5|-|TRBV30
TGTGCCTGGAGTCCCCAGGGGAATCAGCCCCAGCATTTT
CAWSPQGNQPQHF
>TRBD2|TRBJ2-1|-|TRBV12-5
TGTGCTAGTGGTTCCTCCTTCCTAGCGGGGGGACGGTGGCAGTTCTTC
CASGSSFLAGGRWQFF
>TRBD1|TRBJ1-5|-|TRBV15
TGTGCCACCAGCAGAAAGAACAGGGGGCCCCAGCATTTT
CATSRKNRGPQHF
>TRBD2|TRBJ2-3|-|TRBV28
TGTGCCAGCAGTTTACGGGTCCTAGCGGGAGTCACAGATACGCAGTATTTT
CASSLRVLAGVTDTQYF
>TRBD1|TRBJ1-2|-|TRBV5-8
TGTGCCAGCAGCTTACTCGCAGGGGGCTCTGGCTACACCTTC
CASSLLAGGSGYTF
>-|TRBJ2-1|-|TRBV7-8
TGTGCCAGCAGCTTAGCGCACTCTGGAGGACTTGCCGCCCGCGGTGAGCAGTTCTTC
CASSLAHSGGLAARGEQFF
>-|TRBJ2-3|-|TRBV5-4
TGTGCCAGCAGCCCCACGGGGAAAACTAGCACAGATACGCAGTATTTT
CASSPTGKTSTDTQYF
>-|TRBJ1-5|-|TRBV5-1
TGCGCCAGCAGCTTGGATGACTACTCTAATCAGCCCCAGCATTTT
CASSLDDYSNQPQHF
>TRBD1|TRBJ2-3|once|TRBV5-1
TGCGCCAGCAGGTTACAGGGGCCGGATACGCAGTATTTT
CASRLQGPDTQYF
>TRBD1|TRBJ2-3|-|TRBV4-3
TGCGCCAGCAGCCAAGATGGCGACAGGGGGAGAGATACGCAGTATTTT
CASSQDGDRGRDTQYF
>TRBD2|TRBJ2-2|-|TRBV7-3
TGTGCCAGCTACCCTAGCGGGAGGGGGCGAAACACCGGGGAGCTGTTTTTT
CASYPSGRGRNTGELFF
>-|TRBJ1-1|once|TRBV27
TGTGCCAGCAGTTTAGCGACACGGATGGTTGAAGCTTTCTTT
CASSLATRMVEAFF
>TRBD1|TRBJ1-2|once|TRBV6-5
TGTGCCAGCAGTCGGGACAGAGCCGGGAACTATGGCTACACCTTC
CASSRDRAGNYGYTF
>TRBD2|TRBJ2-2|-|TRBV7-2
TGTGCCAGCAGCTTATTAGCGGGAACCACCGGGGAGCTGTTTTTT
CASSLLAGTTGELFF
>TRBD1|TRBJ2-7|-|TRBV7-2
TGTGCCAGCAGCTGGGGACAGGGAAGGGAGCAGTACTTC
CASSWGQGREQYF
>TRBD1|TRBJ1-5|once|TRBV24-1
TGTGCCACCAGTGATTTGACAGGGGAACAGCCCCAGCATTTT
CATSDLTGEQPQHF